A single sample gave rise to the 22 T cell receptor beta chains below, sequenced in a study of cytotoxic CD8 clonotypes in ibrutinib-treated CLL. The method was immunoSEQ multiplex PCR; TCRdb's version includes in-frame clones alone and lacks a portion of them. The profile shows 250,000 to 350,000 clones, 70% to 80% of them singletons. Sequences were derived from PBMCs, sampled at disease progression, from a patient treated with ibrutinib. The receptor set was obtained from a human donor with chronic lymphocytic leukemia.

This chain uses TRBV5-1 with TRBJ1-4; a possible D gene is TRBD1 (5 bases). Trimming shortened V by 0 bases and J by 6 bases, and 12 bases separated the two germline ends. The CDR3 totals 15 residues. Germline CDR1 is SGHRS and CDR2 is YFSETQ. The CDR3 is CASSLDVGVDEKLFF. DNA of the CDR3: TGCGCCAGCAGCTTGGATGTAGGGGTTGATGAAAAACTGTTTTTT.

The chain couples TRBV11-2 to TRBJ1-5, with D perhaps TRBD1 (5 bases). Trimming stripped 5 bases from V and 4 bases from J, with 9 bases between. Germline V lookup: CDR1 SGHAT, CDR2 FQNNGV. The CDR3 covers 13 residues. The CDR3 nucleotides are TGTGCCAGCAGCCCAGGGCTAAATCAGCCCCAGCATTTT. Translated, it gives CASSPGLNQPQHF.

The chain combines TRBV9 with TRBJ2-5; 10 bases align to TRBD2. CDR1 is SGDLS, CDR2 YYNGEE, per germline. The CDR3 runs 16 residues. V trimming: 4 bases; J trimming: 2 bases; junction bases outside the gene matches: 8. DNA for the CDR3: TGTGCCAGCAGCTTCGTAGCGGGAGGTATTCAAGAGACCCAGTACTTC. Its translation is CASSFVAGGIQETQYF.

This clone has a handful of counts. The J gene is TRBJ1-4, the V gene TRBV10-3; a possible D gene is TRBD1 (5 bases). This CDR3 has 15 amino acids. Per the germline V gene, CDR1 is ENHRY and CDR2 is SYGVKD. V was trimmed by 4 bases and J by 0 bases, leaving 9 bases between them. Written as DNA, the CDR3 is TGTGCCATCAGTGGGGGCGATACAACTAATGAAAAACTGTTTTTT. Amino acid sequence: CAISGGDTTNEKLFF.

The rearrangement uses TRBV7-3 and TRBJ1-4, with 9 bases fitting TRBD1. The germline V gene encodes CDR1 SGHTA and CDR2 FQGTGA. This CDR3 is built from 15 residues. J was trimmed by 5 bases and V by 5 bases; bases with no gene match: 6. CDR3 residues: CASSRVTGGNEKLFF. The CDR3 nucleotides are TGTGCCAGCAGCCGTGTGACAGGGGGGAATGAAAAACTGTTTTTT. The whole variable domain, remainder taken from reference TRBV7-3 and TRBJ1-4, is GAGVSQTPSNKVTEKGKYVELRCDPISGHTALYWYRQSLGQGPEFLIYFQGTGAADDSGLPNDRFFAVRPEGSVSTLKIQRTERGDSAVYLCASSRVTGGNEKLFFGSGTQLSVL.

A single count supports this clone. The chain employs TRBV7-2 and TRBJ2-1; a weak D match, TRBD1 (6 bases). Germline CDR1 is SGHTA and CDR2 is FQGNSA. V gave up 1 base and J gave up 5 bases, with 12 bases separating them. The CDR3 has 15 amino acids. CDR3 DNA: TGTGCCAGCAGCTTAGATTGGTCAGGGGACAATGAGCAGTTCTTC. It encodes CASSLDWSGDNEQFF.

This chain uses TRBV19 with TRBJ1-5; 7 bases line up with TRBD1. With 8 bases clipped from V and 3 bases from J, the junction kept 10 bases outside the gene matches. The germline gives CDR1 LNHDA, CDR2 SQIVND (reference sequence). The CDR3 extends over 15 amino acids. CDR3 bases: TGTGCCAGTTCGACAGGGTCGGGATTCAATCAGCCCCAGCATTTT. It translates to CASSTGSGFNQPQHF.

This clone has a single count. V and J are TRBV4-3 and TRBJ2-3, with a possible D match to TRBD1 (5 bases). V lost 0 bases and J 0 bases, leaving 10 bases between the germline ends. The CDR3 has 16 residues. The germline CDR1 and CDR2 sequences are LGHNA and YSLEER. This CDR3 is CASSQEGRTSTDTQYF. The CDR3 DNA reads as TGCGCCAGCAGCCAAGAGGGGCGCACTAGCACAGATACGCAGTATTTT.

The V gene is TRBV6-5, the J gene TRBJ2-7; D is undetermined. The CDR3 spans 13 residues. CDR1 is MNHEY and CDR2 is SVGAGI in the germline V gene. V was shortened by 0 bases and J by 6 bases, with 9 bases between the two germline ends. CDR3 in amino acids: CASSYSSLGEQYF. CDR3 nucleotides: TGTGCCAGCAGTTACTCGTCTTTGGGCGAGCAGTACTTC.

This chain joins TRBV6-1 and TRBJ1-2, with D possibly TRBD1 on 6 matching bases. CDR1 is MNHNS, CDR2 SASEGT, per germline. V gave up 1 base and J gave up 7 bases, with 13 bases separating them. The CDR3 is made up of 14 amino acids. The CDR3 coding sequence is TGTGCCAGCAGTGAAGAACGGGGGCTAGGTGGCTACACCTTC. Its protein is CASSEERGLGGYTF.

V gene TRBV7-9 combines with J gene TRBJ2-4; D may be TRBD1 (6 bases). Trimming cost V 1 base and J 7 bases, with 26 bases left between them. CDR1 SEHNR and CDR2 FQNEAQ come from the germline V gene (reference sequence). This CDR3 is built from 19 residues. CDR3 sequence: CASSLGVQQGQKVGNIQYF. The CDR3 coding sequence is TGTGCCAGCAGCTTAGGGGTACAACAGGGACAAAAGGTCGGGAACATTCAGTACTTC.

V is TRBV6-1 and J is TRBJ1-5; the match to TRBD1 covers 8 bases. J gave up 7 bases and V 2 bases, and 19 bases lay outside the gene matches. The CDR3 length is 19 residues. Germline lookup yields CDR1 MNHNS and CDR2 SASEGT. Here the CDR3 reads CASSERTGSYFSIGQPQHF. CDR3 sequence (DNA): TGTGCCAGCAGTGAACGGACAGGGTCTTATTTTTCAATCGGCCAGCCCCAGCATTTT.

This clone appeared a single time. The rearrangement uses TRBV10-3 and TRBJ1-1, with D tentatively TRBD1 (5 bases). CDR3 length equals 15 residues. Germline CDR1 ENHRY, CDR2 SYGVKD. Trimming cost V 2 bases and J 5 bases, with 15 bases left between them. The CDR3 spells CAISEGGIDRTEAFF. DNA of the CDR3: TGTGCCATCAGTGAGGGGGGGATCGATAGGACTGAAGCTTTCTTT.

V is TRBV7-2 and J is TRBJ2-2; 8 bases are a match to TRBD1. Trimming took 3 bases from V and 7 from J; bases not matched to a gene: 4. The germline CDR1 and CDR2 sequences are SGHTA and FQGNSA. This CDR3 is built from 14 residues. CDR3 amino acids: CASSLDRVDGELFF. The CDR3 DNA reads TGTGCCAGCAGCTTGGACAGGGTTGACGGGGAGCTGTTTTTT.

This chain links TRBV7-2 with TRBJ2-5, with D unclear. V was cut by 5 bases and J by 5 bases, with 12 bases left in between. The CDR3 spans 13 residues. The germline V gene encodes CDR1 SGHTA and CDR2 FQGNSA. The CDR3 sequence is CASSPAGLETQYF. DNA for the CDR3: TGTGCCAGCAGCCCCGCCGGTCTCGAGACCCAGTACTTC.

This sequence joins TRBV5-1 and TRBJ2-7, with D uncertain. V was pared by 4 bases and J by 1 base, with 12 bases between. Germline V gene sequence: CDR1 SGHRS, CDR2 YFSETQ. The CDR3 runs 14 residues. The CDR3 protein is CASSHISLSYEQYF. As DNA, the CDR3 is TGCGCCAGCAGCCACATATCACTGTCCTACGAGCAGTACTTC.

This chain links TRBV5-1 with TRBJ2-3, with D possibly matching TRBD1 (6 bases). Germline CDR1 is SGHRS and CDR2 is YFSETQ. The V and J ends lost 3 bases and 8 bases respectively, with 10 bases between them. The CDR3 has 12 residues. The CDR3 nucleotides read TGCGCCAGCAGCTCACAGGGCCCTACGCAGTATTTT. This codes for CASSSQGPTQYF.

This clone has just a few counts. This chain links TRBV19 with TRBJ2-7; D may be TRBD1 (5 bases). V gave up 7 bases and J gave up 2 bases, with 18 bases separating them. The CDR3 contains 15 residues. Germline values: CDR1 LNHDA, CDR2 SQIVND (reference sequence). Written as DNA, the CDR3 is TGTGCCAGTACCCAAGACAGAGGCGGACCCTACGAGCAGTACTTC. It encodes CASTQDRGGPYEQYF.

This chain connects TRBV15 to TRBJ2-3, with D perhaps matching TRBD1 or TRBD2 (5 bases each). CDR1 is LNHNV, CDR2 YYDKDF, per germline (reference sequence). Trimming cost V 1 base and J 2 bases, with 10 bases left between them. The CDR3 extends over 15 amino acids. The CDR3 spells CATSRAGPNTDTQYF. In nucleotides, the CDR3 is TGTGCCACCAGCAGAGCGGGGCCGAACACAGATACGCAGTATTTT.

V gene TRBV7-3 combines with J gene TRBJ2-5; D uncertain. Germline CDR1 reads SGHTA; CDR2 reads FQGTGA. V was shortened by 2 bases and J by 7 bases, with 11 bases between the two germline ends. The CDR3 loop spans 13 amino acids. Written as DNA, the CDR3 is TGTGCCAGCAGCTTAGATTCGATGGGGACCCAGTACTTC. As protein: CASSLDSMGTQYF.

This chain uses TRBV7-9 with TRBJ2-5; TRBD2 matches at 15 bases. Germline assignment: CDR1 SEHNR and CDR2 FQNEAQ (reference sequence). The ends lost 7 bases at V and 5 bases at J; junction bases unmatched: 14. CDR3 length: 18 residues. CDR3 bases: TGTGCCAGCAAGTCATGGATGGGACTAGCGGGAGGTGGGGAGACCCAGTACTTC. This translates into CASKSWMGLAGGGETQYF. Full variable domain (rest looked up from reference TRBV7-9 and TRBJ2-5): DTGVSQNPRHKITKRGQNVTFRCDPISEHNRLYWYRQTLGQGPEFLTYFQNEAQLEKSRLLSDRFSAERPKGSFSTLEIQRTEQGDSAMYLCASKSWMGLAGGGETQYFGPGTRLLVL.

V and J are TRBV2 and TRBJ2-3; no definite D call. The germline V gene encodes CDR1 SNHLY and CDR2 FYNNEI. V lost 6 bases, J lost 2 bases, and 12 bases lay in between. CDR3 length: 14 amino acids. Here the CDR3 DNA reads TGTGCCAGCAGCCCGGGCCCAACCACAGATACGCAGTATTTT. It translates to CASSPGPTTDTQYF.